This T cell receptor beta chain was recorded in a study of Japanese encephalitis immunity and Zika vaccine responses. Study as a whole: Some participants got two JEV vaccine doses, 28 days apart, before ZPIV. Stimulation used either flavivirus-conserved or non-conserved ZIKV pools, or pre-vaccination JEV or YFV peptides.

Peptide pools at around 1 ug/mL each stimulated CFSE-labeled PBMCs over a roughly six-day culture. Unfixed live CD56-CD19-CD16-CD3+CD4+ CFSE-low cells were sorted as proliferating CD4 T cells. Study results and limitations: After ZPIV, CD4 T cells responding to conserved ZIKV epitopes lost repertoire richness in JEV-pre-vaccinated donors. JEV-pre-vaccinated donors shared more clonotypes across time-points and stimulations than YFV donors.

TCRdb analysed the 5' RACE reads with MiXCR anew, one entry per CDR3 protein. The repertoire holds about 340 distinct CDR3 sequences, 1% to 1.5% seen once, with about 37% in the top ten. By frequency in the sample, this clonotype is medium-sized. V was pared by 10 bases and J by 0 bases, with 25 bases between. CDR3 length: 17 amino acids. The receptor was isolated from an adult woman who received an inactivated Zika virus vaccine. The chain carries TRBV12-3 or TRBV12-4 and TRBJ2-7; D possibly uses TRBD1 or TRBD2 (5 bases each). The specimen was antigen-activated CD4+ T cells from blood, cultured, collected during a Zika inactivated vaccine study. The CDR3 protein is CATSPGTHFQSSYEQYF. The CDR3 DNA follows: TGTGCCACCTCCCCCGGGACGCACTTCCAAAGCTCCTACGAGCAGTACTTC.